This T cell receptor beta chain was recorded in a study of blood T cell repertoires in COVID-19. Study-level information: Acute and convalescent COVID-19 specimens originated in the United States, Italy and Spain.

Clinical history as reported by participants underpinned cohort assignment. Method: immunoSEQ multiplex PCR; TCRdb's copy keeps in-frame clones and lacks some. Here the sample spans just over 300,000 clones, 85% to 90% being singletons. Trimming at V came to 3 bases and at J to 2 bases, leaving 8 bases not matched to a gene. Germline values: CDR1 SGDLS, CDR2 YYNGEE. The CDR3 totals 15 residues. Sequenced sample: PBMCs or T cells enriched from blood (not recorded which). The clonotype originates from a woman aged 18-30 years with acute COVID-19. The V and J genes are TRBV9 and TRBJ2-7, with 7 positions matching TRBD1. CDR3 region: CASSALPGQPYEQYF. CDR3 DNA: TGTGCCAGCAGCGCATTACCGGGACAGCCCTACGAGCAGTACTTC.